This T cell receptor (beta chain) was documented in a study of blood T cell repertoires in COVID-19. On the study more broadly: Samples came from the United States, Italy and Spain, spanning acute and convalescent COVID-19. T cells, B-cell-depleted T cells, or PBMCs provided the cDNA or gDNA that served as material.

Original processing methods: Amplified reference gene primers provided the basis for estimating nucleated cell counts. Profiling relied on immunoSEQ multiplex PCR, and the TCRdb table lists in-frame clones only, not all of them. The V and J calls and clone size come from that table; D and trimming were worked out from the DNA. The sample records around 72,000 clones, around 88% being singletons. Trimming took 2 bases from V and 3 from J, leaving 7 bases between them. The V gene's germline CDR1 is MNHEY and CDR2 SVGAGI. CDR3 length: 13 residues. The sample taken for sequencing was peripheral blood. The chain joins TRBV6-5 to TRBJ1-1; D gene uncertain. This clonotype originated in a woman in her 70s with acute or convalescent COVID-19. For the CDR3, the DNA is TGTGCCAGCAGTTACACCGGGTACACTGAAGCTTTCTTT. Translation gives CASSYTGYTEAFF.